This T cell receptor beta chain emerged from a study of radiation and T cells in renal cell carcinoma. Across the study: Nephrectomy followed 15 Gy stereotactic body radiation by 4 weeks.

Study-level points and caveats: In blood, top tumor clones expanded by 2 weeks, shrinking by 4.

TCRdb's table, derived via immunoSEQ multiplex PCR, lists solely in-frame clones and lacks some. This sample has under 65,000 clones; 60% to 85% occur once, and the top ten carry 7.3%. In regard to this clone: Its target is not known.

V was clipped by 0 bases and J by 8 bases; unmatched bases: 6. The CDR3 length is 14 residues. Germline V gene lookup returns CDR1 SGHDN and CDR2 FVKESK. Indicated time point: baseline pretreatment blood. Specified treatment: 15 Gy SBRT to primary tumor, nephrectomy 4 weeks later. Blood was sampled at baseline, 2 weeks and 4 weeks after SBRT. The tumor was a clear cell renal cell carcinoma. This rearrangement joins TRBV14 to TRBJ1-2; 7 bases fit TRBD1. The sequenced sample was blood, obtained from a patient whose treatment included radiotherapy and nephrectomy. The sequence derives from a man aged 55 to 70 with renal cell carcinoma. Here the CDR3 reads CASSQDDPGGGYTF. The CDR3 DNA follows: TGTGCCAGCAGCCAAGATGATCCAGGGGGGGGCTACACCTTC.